This T cell receptor (beta chain) was identified during a study of CD8 T cells in Susac syndrome (dated by TCRdb to the late 2010s). Study-wide context: Of the Susac syndrome patients who were sequenced, under 10 were in clinical remission while about 6 had clinically active disease. Repertoire sequencing was used to test whether CD8+ T cell activation and differentiation in Susac syndrome was antigen driven. At the time of blood withdrawal, Susac syndrome patients were either therapy-naive, taking corticosteroids (with some also receiving IVIg), or on IVIg alone. The clonality of the CD8+ T cell repertoire was compared across approximately 11 healthy donors, roughly 14 Susac syndrome patients and around 16 multiple sclerosis patients.

V gives up 4 bases and J gives up 4 bases, and the segment between their germline ends measures 4 bases. Sequences KGHSH (CDR1) and LQKENI (CDR2) are obtained from the germline V gene. The CDR3 runs 11 residues from the cysteine to the phenylalanine. The entry retains the CDR3 DNA only, 33 bases that are in frame from base 1. Peripheral blood CD8+ and CD4+ T cells from healthy donors, Susac syndrome patients and multiple sclerosis patients were profiled using high-throughput TCR beta sequencing. Susac syndrome patients met recently defined diagnostic criteria for definite or probable disease. Bulk CD8+ and CD4+ T cells were purified by magnetic negative isolation, while CD8+ TEMRA cells were enriched using FACS. Blood was drawn into EDTA tubes, processed within 24 hours, and PBMCs were isolated by density gradient centrifugation. PBMCs intended for TCR sequencing were cryopreserved in liquid nitrogen and thawed later in a water bath at 37 degrees C. The sorted or isolated CD4+, CD8+ and CD8+ TEMRA cells reached a purity of at least 90%.

This clonotype was found once. Its antigen is still unknown. Per-base qualities were not stored, and no clone one base away is much larger. A single read constitutes weak evidence. RNA was extracted using the RNeasy kit, and about 0.45 to 1 ug of the RNA was reverse transcribed with random hexamers. The immunoSEQ multiplex PCR assay, which covers 54 Vbeta and 13 Jbeta segments, was used to amplify TCR beta CDR3 regions. Bias from PCR amplification was corrected by using a synthetic template baseline for primer optimization and for computational correction. For the original study's pipeline: Reads were annotated to V, D and J genes per IMGT and analyzed with immunoSEQ Analyzer, keeping only productive sequences. Clonality was computed as one minus Shannon entropy normalized by log2 of the number of productive unique sequences. For each patient and control, public and private clones were evaluated within the 100 most prevalent clones. Clones were defined as Susac-specific when absent from the healthy and MS cohorts, from about 1,100 published viral clones and from other ImmuneACCESS disease sequences. TCRdb took the public reads, trimmed them with fastp at Q25, ran MiXCR for clone calling and kept in-frame beta chains. Each entry merges the rows of one CDR3 protein and shows their most common DNA and genes. The V and J calls here are based on TCRdb, not the publication. Recorded for this sample are 75,000 to 95,000 distinct CDR3 sequences; approximately 95% of them occurred a single time. The ten most abundant clones make up about 0.45% of the sample.

Overall study results and their limits: Sixteen Susac-specific public clones were identified in the total CD8+ repertoire, and about 5 Susac-specific public clones were identified in the CD8+ TEMRA repertoire. The TCR sequencing and HLA analysis was acknowledged to have included a relatively small number of individuals. Clonal expansion was observed in Susac syndrome CD8+ repertoires, with the highest expansion in CD8+ TEMRA cells and greater expansion in clinically active than in remitting patients.

The sample comprised CD8+ T cells from PBMCs. The sequence derives from a human donor with Susac syndrome. The chain was built from TRBV18 and TRBJ1-1; the D gene is not confidently resolved. The CDR3 region: CASSLSTEAFF. Read as DNA, the sequence is TGTGCCAGCTCACTAAGCACTGAAGCTTTCTTT. When the CDR3 is completed using the reference TRBV18 and TRBJ1-1 genes on either side, the full variable domain is NAGVMQNPRHLVRRRGQEARLRCSPMKGHSHVYWYRQLPEEGLKFMVYLQKENIIDESGMPKERFSAEFPKEGPSILRIQQVVRGDSAAYFCASSLSTEAFFGQGTRLTVV.